Below, one TCR beta chain is given with its context. Its antigen is not known. The same CDR3 is also encoded by other DNA sequences in this sample. This record belongs to a study of shared clonotypes between healthy human individuals. Study context: CD4 naive and CD4 memory each took three plates per donor, while CD8 naive took two and CD8 memory one. Whole-study results and caveats: Larger estimated richness was generally seen in naive subsets than in memory subsets. Clonotypes which were not shared had lower generation probabilities than clonotypes that all four donors shared.

Assay execution took place at the deep level. Assay: immunoSEQ multiplex PCR; the TCRdb copy retains only in-frame clones and omits some. This table holds 2,100,000 or so clones, almost 96% found once. CDR3 length equals 13 residues. Trimming took 5 bases from V and 2 from J, leaving 9 bases between them. Per the germline V gene, CDR1 is MNHEY and CDR2 is SVGAGI. The chain recombines TRBV6-5 with TRBJ1-2; D call uncertain. Sequencing input: naive CD4+ T cells sorted from blood. Indicated subset: CD45RA+ positively selected. The clonotype was recovered from a man aged 18 to 30 in good health. CDR3 in amino acids: CASSLRKNYGYTF. DNA of the CDR3: TGTGCCAGCAGTCTCAGGAAGAACTATGGCTACACCTTC.